The 3 T cell receptor beta chains listed next were all sequenced from one sample in a study of blood T cell repertoires in COVID-19. Using immunoSEQ multiplex PCR, the repertoire was profiled, and TCRdb retains in-frame clones only, with some absent. The sample has about 120,000 clones; about 85% are singletons. Sequencing was done on a sample of peripheral blood. These receptor sequences come from a man aged 35 to 55 with acute or convalescent COVID-19.

V and J are TRBV18 and TRBJ1-5, with D unclear. The germline gives CDR1 KGHSH, CDR2 LQKENI. The CDR3 is made up of 15 amino acids. V was clipped by 1 base and J by 2 bases, with 9 bases between them. CDR3 protein: CASSPLAFGNQPQHF. In nucleotides, the CDR3 is TGTGCCAGCTCACCACTGGCTTTTGGCAATCAGCCCCAGCATTTT.

This clone was recorded a few times. This chain uses TRBV7-6 with TRBJ2-2; D is perhaps TRBD1 (6 bases). Germline V gives CDR1 SGHVS, CDR2 FNYEAQ. This CDR3 comprises 15 residues. V was clipped by 5 bases and J by 4 bases, with 14 bases between them. CDR3 loop: CASSLIQGSTGELFF. CDR3 DNA: TGTGCCAGCAGCCTGATACAGGGTAGCACCGGGGAGCTGTTTTTT.

This clone was observed a single time. V usage is TRBV5-1 and J usage is TRBJ1-1; 7 bases map to TRBD1. The germline V gene has CDR1 SGHRS and CDR2 YFSETQ. This CDR3 comprises 15 residues. The ends lost 0 bases at V and 3 bases at J; junction bases unmatched: 5. CDR3 region: CASSLVQGVDTEAFF. The CDR3 nucleotides are TGCGCCAGCAGCTTGGTCCAGGGGGTGGACACTGAAGCTTTCTTT.